The rows below give T cell receptor beta chains drawn from one sample of a study of blood T cell repertoires in COVID-19. Sequencing was performed with immunoSEQ multiplex PCR; in TCRdb, only in-frame clones are kept and a portion is missing. This sample has 27,000 or so clones; about four fifths occur once, and the top ten carry around 69%. Material: peripheral blood. These receptors were taken from a man in his 70s with acute or convalescent COVID-19. Each CDR3 is given with its conserved first and last residue. D genes are given only for firm matches. Some rows have no size entry. The others give once, few or many, or a class for an expanded clone.

d_call	clone_size	v_call	j_call	cdr3_aa	cdr3_nt
.	.	TRBV6-1	TRBJ1-4	CASSDTGRGPYEKLFF	TGTGCCAGCAGTGATACGGGGCGGGGGCCCTATGAAAAACTGTTTTTT
.	.	TRBV18	TRBJ1-3	CASSPRQGSGNTIYF	TGTGCCAGCTCACCACGTCAGGGATCTGGAAACACCATATATTTT
TRBD2	once	TRBV2	TRBJ2-7	CASTRLAGAYEQYF	TGTGCCAGCACCAGACTAGCGGGAGCCTACGAGCAGTACTTC
.	.	TRBV2	TRBJ1-4	CATRGRPTRAPKLFF	TGTGCCACCCGGGGTCGCCCGACTAGGGCACCAAAACTGTTTTTT
TRBD2	.	TRBV28	TRBJ2-3	CASSPGGRDTDTQYF	TGTGCCAGCAGTCCAGGAGGGAGGGACACAGATACGCAGTATTTT
.	medium-sized	TRBV5-4	TRBJ2-2	CASSLKELNTGELFF	TGTGCCAGCAGCTTGAAGGAGTTGAACACCGGGGAGCTGTTTTTT
.	once	TRBV5-1	TRBJ2-7	CASSLDLYERTHEQYF	TGCGCCAGCAGCTTGGACTTATACGAGAGAACCCACGAGCAGTACTTC
.	.	TRBV18	TRBJ1-5	CASRREVVQPQHF	TGTGCCAGCCGACGGGAGGTCGTCCAGCCCCAGCATTTT
TRBD1	.	TRBV24-1	TRBJ1-2	CATSDSIKPWTGSVDGYTF	TGTGCCACCAGTGATTCGATAAAGCCGTGGACAGGGTCCGTGGATGGCTACACCTTC
.	.	TRBV4-2	TRBJ2-1	CASSQGNRGAFYNEQFF	TGTGCCAGCAGCCAAGGGAACCGGGGGGCGTTCTACAATGAGCAGTTCTTC
TRBD1	.	TRBV11-2	TRBJ2-2	CASSLGQGVAGELFF	TGTGCCAGCAGCTTGGGACAGGGGGTAGCCGGGGAGCTGTTTTTT
.	.	TRBV6-5	TRBJ2-1	CASRAAVYNEQFF	TGTGCCAGCAGGGCAGCGGTCTACAATGAGCAGTTCTTC
.	few	TRBV2	TRBJ2-3	CASSSQEDTQYF	TGTGCCAGCAGTTCACAGGAAGATACGCAGTATTTT
.	.	TRBV6-4	TRBJ1-1	CASKPEDSMNTEAFF	TGTGCCAGCAAACCAGAGGACAGCATGAACACTGAAGCTTTCTTT
TRBD1	few	TRBV27	TRBJ2-1	CASTYQGAFYNEQFF	TGTGCCAGCACCTACCAGGGGGCGTTCTACAATGAGCAGTTCTTC
TRBD2	once	TRBV7-2	TRBJ2-1	CASSQRLAGAREFF	TGTGCCAGCAGCCAAAGACTAGCGGGGGCCCGGGAATTCTTC
TRBD1	.	TRBV30	TRBJ2-4	CAWARGHGKNIQYF	TGTGCCTGGGCCAGGGGGCACGGCAAAAACATTCAGTACTTC
.	.	TRBV7-6	TRBJ2-2	CASSLDLVGANTGELFF	TGTGCCAGCAGCTTAGATTTAGTGGGGGCCAACACCGGGGAGCTGTTTTTT
TRBD1	.	TRBV5-8	TRBJ1-2	CASSRTGYGYTF	TGTGCCAGCAGCCGGACAGGCTATGGCTACACCTTC
TRBD1	.	TRBV29-1	TRBJ1-3	CSVQDRRRSGNTIYF	TGCAGCGTTCAGGACAGGAGACGCTCTGGAAACACCATATATTTT
.	.	TRBV6-5	TRBJ1-5	CASSYHRAGNQPQHF	TGTGCCAGCAGTTACCACAGGGCAGGCAATCAGCCCCAGCATTTT
TRBD2	.	TRBV19	TRBJ2-7	CASSRSSGRPYEQYF	TGTGCCAGTAGTAGGTCTAGCGGGAGGCCCTACGAGCAGTACTTC
TRBD1	.	TRBV27	TRBJ2-7	CASSWDREGEQYF	TGTGCCAGCAGTTGGGACAGGGAGGGCGAGCAGTACTTC
TRBD2	.	TRBV5-4	TRBJ2-1	CASSRFAGRELGEQFF	TGTGCCAGCAGCCGCTTCGCCGGGAGGGAGCTAGGAGAGCAGTTCTTC
.	.	TRBV19	TRBJ1-1	CASSRGMNTEAFF	TGTGCCAGTTCTCGGGGGATGAACACTGAAGCTTTCTTT
TRBD2	.	TRBV5-1	TRBJ2-5	CASSLGTSDRYPEGTQYF	TGCGCCAGCAGCTTAGGGACTAGCGACCGATACCCAGAGGGGACCCAGTACTTC
TRBD2	.	TRBV7-8	TRBJ2-5	CASSQRSLAGGRETQYF	TGTGCCAGCAGCCAAAGGTCACTAGCGGGAGGGCGGGAGACCCAGTACTTC
.	once	TRBV24-1	TRBJ1-1	CALEFREDVRGTEAFF	TGTGCCTTAGAATTTCGGGAAGACGTAAGAGGGACTGAAGCTTTCTTT
.	.	TRBV9	TRBJ1-1	CASSVRGNTEAFF	TGTGCCAGCAGCGTACGCGGGAACACTGAAGCTTTCTTT
.	.	TRBV7-8	TRBJ1-1	CASSLAAAGLNTEAFF	TGTGCCAGCAGCTTAGCGGCGGCCGGTTTGAACACTGAAGCTTTCTTT
TRBD2	.	TRBV27	TRBJ2-1	CASRTLAGGPRNEQFF	TGTGCCAGCAGAACCCTGGCGGGAGGCCCGAGGAATGAGCAGTTCTTC